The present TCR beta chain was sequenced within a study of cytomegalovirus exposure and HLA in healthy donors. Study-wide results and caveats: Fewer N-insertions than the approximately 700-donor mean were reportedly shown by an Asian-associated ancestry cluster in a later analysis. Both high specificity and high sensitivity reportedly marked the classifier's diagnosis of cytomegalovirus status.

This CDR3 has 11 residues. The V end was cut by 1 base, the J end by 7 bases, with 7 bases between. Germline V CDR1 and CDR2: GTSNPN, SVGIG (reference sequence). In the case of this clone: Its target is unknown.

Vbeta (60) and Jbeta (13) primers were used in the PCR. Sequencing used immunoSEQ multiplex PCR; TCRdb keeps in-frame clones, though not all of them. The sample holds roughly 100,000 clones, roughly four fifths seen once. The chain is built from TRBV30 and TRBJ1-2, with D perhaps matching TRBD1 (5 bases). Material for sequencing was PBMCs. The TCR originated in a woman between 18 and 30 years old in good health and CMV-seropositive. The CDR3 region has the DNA TGTGCCTGGAGTGGCCAGGGTGGCTACACCTTC. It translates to CAWSGQGGYTF.